Below are 16 T cell receptor beta chains sequenced from a single sample in a study of T cell repertoires in cytomegalovirus infection. TCRdb passed the reads through MiXCR, listing each CDR3 protein once. Of 80,000 to 95,000 distinct CDR3 sequences in the sample, 25% to 30% were seen once. These TCRs' antigens remain unknown. The sequenced sample was CD8+ T cells from cultured PBMCs, obtained from culture after CMV antigen stimulation. The receptors derive from a human donor in good health (CMV status not recorded). Some clones in this sample may be carry-over from other donors' samples.

This clonotype was found a few times. V is TRBV28 and J is TRBJ2-5; D possibly matches TRBD1 or TRBD2 (5 bases each). Trimming left V 2 bases short and J 1 base short, with 14 bases between. The CDR3 is made up of 16 amino acids. Germline V gene lookup returns CDR1 MDHEN and CDR2 SYDVKM. The CDR3 DNA sequence: TGTGCCAGCAGTTTAGGGGAGACAGACTTCCAAGAGACCCAGTACTTC. Translating gives CASSLGETDFQETQYF.

Only a few counts were recorded for this clonotype. The chain combines TRBV28 with TRBJ1-6, with 10 bases matching TRBD1. The CDR3 consists of 15 residues. The germline V gene encodes CDR1 MDHEN and CDR2 SYDVKM. J was trimmed by 7 bases and V by 5 bases; bases with no gene match: 5. DNA of the CDR3: TGTGCCAGCAGTCCCAGACAGGGGGCGAATTCACCCCTCCACTTT. Encoded protein: CASSPRQGANSPLHF.

The chain employs TRBV5-1 and TRBJ1-1; possibly TRBD1 for D (5 bases). The CDR3 length is 14 residues. Between the trimmed V and J ends, which lost 7 bases and 1 base, there was a span of 14 bases. Germline lookup yields CDR1 SGHRS and CDR2 YFSETQ. The CDR3 region has the DNA TGCGCCAGCGCAAACAGTGGGGGGAACACTGAAGCTTTCTTT. The encoded protein is CASANSGGNTEAFF.

This clonotype has only a few counts. The rearrangement joins TRBV7-6 to TRBJ2-1; 10 bases are shared with TRBD1. Germline trimming cut 5 bases from V and 8 bases from J; bases unmatched to any gene: 9. This CDR3 spans 15 amino acids. The germline V gene has CDR1 SGHVS and CDR2 FNYEAQ. This chain's CDR3 is CASSPRGQGIDEQFF. In DNA form, the CDR3 reads TGTGCCAGCAGCCCCCGGGGACAGGGGATCGATGAGCAGTTCTTC.

The gene calls are TRBV11-2 and TRBJ2-7; TRBD2 might be the D (5 bases). The CDR3 is made up of 15 amino acids. Trimming stripped 4 bases from V and 4 bases from J, with 17 bases between. The germline gives CDR1 SGHAT, CDR2 FQNNGV. The CDR3 bases are TGTGCCAGCAGCTCCTCCAAGACTATTGTTTACGAGCAGTACTTC. Protein: CASSSSKTIVYEQYF.

This clonotype has a count of ten or more. The chain combines TRBV7-9 with TRBJ2-7, with D unresolved. Germline V CDR1 and CDR2: SEHNR, FQNEAQ (reference sequence). The CDR3 is 17 amino acids. V lost 0 bases and J lost 0, with 15 bases in between. The CDR3 DNA sequence: TGTGCCAGCAGCTTAGCGGACGGATTTCAAGCCTCCTACGAGCAGTACTTC. As protein: CASSLADGFQASYEQYF. Drawing the rest from reference TRBV7-9 and TRBJ2-7, the complete variable domain is DTGVSQNPRHKITKRGQNVTFRCDPISEHNRLYWYRQTLGQGPEFLTYFQNEAQLEKSRLLSDRFSAERPKGSFSTLEIQRTEQGDSAMYLCASSLADGFQASYEQYFGPGTRLTVT.

In its sample, this clonotype was seen many times. The chain has TRBV29-1 and TRBJ2-3, with a weak D call TRBD2 (6 bases). This CDR3 is built from 14 residues. The V and J ends lost 4 bases and 0 bases respectively, with 11 bases between them. Germline lookup yields CDR1 SQVTM and CDR2 ANQGSEA. CDR3 sequence: CSVVGGLSTDTQYF. CDR3 coding DNA: TGCAGCGTTGTTGGAGGGCTCAGCACAGATACGCAGTATTTT.

A few counts support this clonotype. The chain employs TRBV6-6 and TRBJ2-1, with TRBD1 identical over 11 bases. Germline V gene lookup returns CDR1 MNHNY and CDR2 SVGAGI (reference sequence). The CDR3 covers 13 residues. V was clipped by 10 bases and J by 7 bases; unmatched bases: 6. The CDR3 protein is CANGQGAGNEQFF. CDR3 in DNA: TGTGCCAATGGACAGGGGGCGGGGAATGAGCAGTTCTTC.

This clonotype was seen many times. This chain joins TRBV5-6 and TRBJ1-1; no definite D call. The V gene's germline CDR1 is SGHDT and CDR2 YYEEEE. V was pared by 1 base and J by 5 bases, with 15 bases between. There are 15 residues in the CDR3. In DNA form, the CDR3 reads TGTGCCAGCAGCTTGTTAAGGCCATGGAAAACTGAAGCTTTCTTT. Encoded protein: CASSLLRPWKTEAFF. The full variable domain, rest sourced from reference TRBV5-6 and TRBJ1-1, is DAGVTQSPTHLIKTRGQQVTLRCSPKSGHDTVSWYQQALGQGPQFIFQYYEEEERQRGNFPDRFSGHQFPNYSSELNVNALLLGDSALYLCASSLLRPWKTEAFFGQGTRLTVV.

In this sample, this clonotype is medium-sized. CDR3: CASSLSGVTYNEQFF. CDR3 bases: TGTGCCAGCAGCCTATCAGGGGTTACCTACAATGAGCAGTTCTTC. The rearrangement links TRBV7-2 to TRBJ2-1, with D tentatively TRBD1 (6 bases). The CDR3 is made up of 15 amino acids. Germline CDR1 SGHTA, CDR2 FQGNSA. The germline V and J ends were trimmed by 5 bases and 2 bases, with 13 bases remaining between them.

The sample holds many counts of this clonotype. The chain recombines TRBV7-2 with TRBJ2-1; TRBD2 matches 8 bases. This CDR3 has 16 amino acids. Trimming cost V 0 bases and J 7 bases; bases outside gene matches: 8. CDR1 and CDR2 from the germline V gene are SGHTA and FQGNSA. The CDR3 here is CASSLASGGRGNEQFF. The CDR3 coding sequence is TGTGCCAGCAGCTTAGCAAGCGGGGGTAGGGGGAATGAGCAGTTCTTC.

This clonotype was seen at least ten times. This chain uses TRBV7-2 with TRBJ2-1, with 8 nucleotides matching TRBD2. Germline CDR1 SGHTA, CDR2 FQGNSA. With V trimmed by 1 base and J by 4 bases, 9 bases remained unmatched. CDR3 length equals 17 residues. CDR3 region: CASSLVSGGIIYNEQFF. DNA of the CDR3: TGTGCCAGCAGCTTAGTTTCGGGGGGGATTATTTACAATGAGCAGTTCTTC.

V gene TRBV19 combines with J gene TRBJ2-2; D gene uncertain. Germline loops: CDR1 LNHDA, CDR2 SQIVND (reference sequence). Trimming pared 1 base from V and 0 bases from J, leaving 9 bases between. The CDR3 consists of 16 residues. CDR3 residues: CASSIAALANTGELFF. The CDR3 coding sequence is TGTGCCAGTAGTATAGCCGCGCTGGCGAACACCGGGGAGCTGTTTTTT.

This clonotype was picked up many times. This chain joins TRBV24-1 and TRBJ2-2; D remains ambiguous. Trimming shortened V by 9 bases and J by 2 bases, and 9 bases separated the two germline ends. The CDR3 consists of 13 residues. Germline CDR1 KGHDR, CDR2 SFDVKD. The CDR3 reads CATQSGNTGELFF. The CDR3 region has the DNA TGTGCCACCCAGTCCGGAAACACCGGGGAGCTGTTTTTT.

This clonotype came up many times. The genes are TRBV12-3 or TRBV12-4 and TRBJ2-2; the D call may be TRBD1 or TRBD2 (5 bases each). The CDR3 is 11 residues long. Trimming removed 10 bases from V and 4 bases from J, with 7 bases in between. CDR3 loop: CATGTTGELFF. The CDR3 nucleotides read TGTGCCACAGGGACCACCGGGGAGCTGTTTTTT.

This clonotype was recorded many times. The rearrangement joins TRBV11-3 to TRBJ1-1; TRBD1 matches 9 bases. V trimming: 5 bases; J trimming: 7 bases; junction bases outside the gene matches: 5. Looked up from germline, CDR1 is SGHNT and CDR2 is YENEEA. This CDR3 has 13 residues. The DNA for the CDR3 is TGTGCCAGCAGCCGGGGACAGGGTTTTGAAGCTTTCTTT. This translates into CASSRGQGFEAFF.